These T cell receptor beta chains were read from a single sample in a study of blood T cell repertoires in COVID-19. Measured with immunoSEQ multiplex PCR; TCRdb has only the in-frame clones, and not every one. The sample has 130,000 or so clones; 84% are singletons. Sequenced input: peripheral blood. These receptors all come from a woman aged 55-70 years with acute or convalescent COVID-19. Both conserved end residues are part of each CDR3. Fields, in order: J gene, V gene, D gene, clone size, CDR3 DNA, CDR3 protein. The D gene is left open where the match is weak. Clone size is stated in some rows and not others, as once, few, many or a class when expanded.

>TRBJ2-6|TRBV9|.|.
TGTGCCAGCAGCCCCTTAGGAGCTTCTGGGGCCAACGTCCTGACTTTC
CASSPLGASGANVLTF
>TRBJ1-2|TRBV5-1|TRBD1|.
TGCGCCAGCAGCCTCGGGACAGGTCTAGTTGGCTACACCTTC
CASSLGTGLVGYTF
>TRBJ1-2|TRBV7-9|.|.
TGTGCCAGCACAGGGGAAAACGTCTATGGCTACACCTTC
CASTGENVYGYTF
>TRBJ2-5|TRBV3-1/TRBV3-2|.|.
TGTGCCAGCAGCCAAGATCAGGGTCCGAATGAGACCCAGTACTTC
CASSQDQGPNETQYF
>TRBJ2-7|TRBV5-1|TRBD1|.
TGCGCCAGCAGCTTGCAGGGACAGGGAGGGAGAGAGCAGTACTTC
CASSLQGQGGREQYF
>TRBJ2-3|TRBV15|TRBD2|.
TGTGCCACCAGCAAGACTAGCGGGGGGTCCACAGATACGCAGTATTTT
CATSKTSGGSTDTQYF
>TRBJ2-5|TRBV19|TRBD2|.
TGTGCCAGTACGGTTTCTAGCGGGGTACAAGAGACCCAGTACTTC
CASTVSSGVQETQYF
>TRBJ2-5|TRBV11-1|.|few
TGTGCCAGCAGCCCCTACGCACAGACCCAGTACTTC
CASSPYAQTQYF
>TRBJ2-1|TRBV18|.|.
TGTGCCAGCTCACCTATTTATCAGGGTAAAGGATACAATGAGCAGTTCTTC
CASSPIYQGKGYNEQFF
>TRBJ2-2|TRBV10-3|TRBD2|.
TGTGCCATCAGTGAGCAGCGGGGGGGCCTTGGCGGGGAGCTGTTTTTT
CAISEQRGGLGGELFF
>TRBJ1-1|TRBV6-5|.|once
TGTGCCAGCAGTTATCAGGTGAACACTGAAGCTTTCTTT
CASSYQVNTEAFF
>TRBJ2-6|TRBV27|.|.
TGTGCCAGCAGTCCCGCTGGGGCCAACGTCCTGACTTTC
CASSPAGANVLTF
>TRBJ1-3|TRBV30|.|.
TGTGCCTGCCTTACGGGCACCATATATTTT
CACLTGTIYF
>TRBJ2-3|TRBV6-5|TRBD1|.
TGTGCCAGCAGTTACTTGACAGGGGGCACAGATACGCAGTATTTT
CASSYLTGGTDTQYF
>TRBJ1-4|TRBV6-5|TRBD1|.
TGTGCCAGCAGTTACCGAAAGGGGACAGTGGATGAAAAACTGTTTTTT
CASSYRKGTVDEKLFF
>TRBJ1-2|TRBV11-1|TRBD1|.
TGTGCCAGCAGCCCCCAGGGGGGTTCCGGCTACACCTTC
CASSPQGGSGYTF
>TRBJ2-7|TRBV7-2|.|.
TGTGCCAGCAGCCATACAGGGCCTGTCTACGAGCAGTACTTC
CASSHTGPVYEQYF
>TRBJ2-5|TRBV5-1|TRBD1|.
TGCGCCAGCAGCTTCGATTCAGGGGGAGAGACCCAGTACTTC
CASSFDSGGETQYF
>TRBJ1-2|TRBV19|.|.
TGTGCCAGTTCTCTTTCGTCTATCAACGCCTATGGCTACACCTTC
CASSLSSINAYGYTF
>TRBJ2-2|TRBV19|.|once
TGTGCCAGTATGGGACTTCTGAACACCGGGGAGCTGTTTTTT
CASMGLLNTGELFF
>TRBJ1-1|TRBV6-5|.|.
TGTGCCAGCGATCGGGGGGGTGGGACTGAAGCTTTCTTT
CASDRGGGTEAFF
>TRBJ1-5|TRBV6-6|.|.
TGTGCCAGCAGTCTCCGAATTGGCGACAGTAATAGCAATCAGCCCCAGCATTTT
CASSLRIGDSNSNQPQHF
>TRBJ2-3|TRBV5-1|.|.
TGCGCCAGCAGCTTGGCCCAGGGGCTATTCACAGATACGCAGTATTTT
CASSLAQGLFTDTQYF
>TRBJ2-5|TRBV29-1|.|.
TGCAGCGTTGACCCCGGGGGTGGAGAGACCCAGTACTTC
CSVDPGGGETQYF
>TRBJ1-4|TRBV6-1|.|few
TGTGCCAGCAGTGAAGCGACGGTCCCGAGGGTTGGTGAAAAACTGTTTTTT
CASSEATVPRVGEKLFF
>TRBJ1-2|TRBV28|.|.
TGTGCCAGCAGTTTCGCTCGTGCCGGGAACTATGGCTACACCTTC
CASSFARAGNYGYTF
>TRBJ1-5|TRBV19|.|.
TGTGCCAGTAGTATAGGTGGGGGGAGAGGACAGCCCCAGCATTTT
CASSIGGGRGQPQHF
>TRBJ2-2|TRBV7-6|TRBD1|.
TGTGCCAGCAGCCTTAGCTGGGACAGTGAAAACACCGGGGAGCTGTTTTTT
CASSLSWDSENTGELFF
>TRBJ1-2|TRBV18|.|.
TGTGCCAGCTCACCACCGGAAGGGGCTGGCTACACCTTC
CASSPPEGAGYTF
>TRBJ2-1|TRBV20-1|.|once
TGCAGTGCTACTGATCTCGGGAAATCCTACAATGAGCAGTTCTTC
CSATDLGKSYNEQFF
>TRBJ2-2|TRBV4-1|TRBD1|.
TGCGCCAGCAGCCCACATCTGAACAGGGGGCCTGAGGGGGAGCTGTTTTTT
CASSPHLNRGPEGELFF